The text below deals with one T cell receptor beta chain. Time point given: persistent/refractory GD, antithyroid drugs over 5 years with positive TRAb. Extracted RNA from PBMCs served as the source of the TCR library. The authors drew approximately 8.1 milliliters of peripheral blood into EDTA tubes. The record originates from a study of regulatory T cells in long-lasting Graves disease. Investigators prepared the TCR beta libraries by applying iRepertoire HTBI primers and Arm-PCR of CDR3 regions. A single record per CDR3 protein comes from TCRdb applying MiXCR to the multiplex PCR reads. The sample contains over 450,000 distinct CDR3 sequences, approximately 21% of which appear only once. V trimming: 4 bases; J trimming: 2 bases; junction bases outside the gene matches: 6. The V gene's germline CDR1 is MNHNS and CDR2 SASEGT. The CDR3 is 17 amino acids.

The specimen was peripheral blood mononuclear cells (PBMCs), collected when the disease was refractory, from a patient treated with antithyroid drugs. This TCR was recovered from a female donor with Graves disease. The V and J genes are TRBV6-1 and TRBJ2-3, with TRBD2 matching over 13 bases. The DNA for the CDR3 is TGTGCCAGCAGTGGGGGACTAGCGGGATCTCTCACAGATACGCAGTATTTT. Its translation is CASSGGLAGSLTDTQYF.